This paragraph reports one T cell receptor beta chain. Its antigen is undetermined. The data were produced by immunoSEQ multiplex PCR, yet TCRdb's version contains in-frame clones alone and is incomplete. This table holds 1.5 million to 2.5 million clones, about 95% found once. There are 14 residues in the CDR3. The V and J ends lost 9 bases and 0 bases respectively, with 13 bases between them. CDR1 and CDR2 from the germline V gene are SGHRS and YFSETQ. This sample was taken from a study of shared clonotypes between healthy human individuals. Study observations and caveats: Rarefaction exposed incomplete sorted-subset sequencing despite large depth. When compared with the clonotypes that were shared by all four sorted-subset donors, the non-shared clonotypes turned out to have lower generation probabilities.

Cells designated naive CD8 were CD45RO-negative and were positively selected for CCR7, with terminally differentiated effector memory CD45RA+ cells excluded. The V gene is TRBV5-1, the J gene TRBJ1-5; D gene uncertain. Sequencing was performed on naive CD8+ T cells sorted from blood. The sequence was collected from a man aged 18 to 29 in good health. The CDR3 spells CATKLVYSNQPQHF. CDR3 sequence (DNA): TGCGCCACTAAGCTGGTGTATAGCAATCAGCCCCAGCATTTT.